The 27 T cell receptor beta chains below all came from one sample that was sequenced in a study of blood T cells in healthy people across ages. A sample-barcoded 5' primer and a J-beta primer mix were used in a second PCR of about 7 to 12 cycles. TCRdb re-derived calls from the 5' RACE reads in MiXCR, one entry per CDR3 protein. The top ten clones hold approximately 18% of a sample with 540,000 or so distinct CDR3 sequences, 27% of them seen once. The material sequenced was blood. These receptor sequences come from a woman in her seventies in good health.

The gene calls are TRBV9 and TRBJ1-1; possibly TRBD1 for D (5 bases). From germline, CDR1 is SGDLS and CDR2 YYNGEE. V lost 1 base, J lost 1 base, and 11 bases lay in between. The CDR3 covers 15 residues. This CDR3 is CASSVRDGGNTEAFF. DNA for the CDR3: TGTGCCAGCAGCGTAAGGGACGGCGGGAACACTGAAGCTTTCTTT.

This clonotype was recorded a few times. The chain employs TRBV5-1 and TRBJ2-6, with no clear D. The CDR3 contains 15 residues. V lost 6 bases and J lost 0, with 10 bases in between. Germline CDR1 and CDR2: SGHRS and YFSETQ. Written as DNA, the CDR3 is TGCGCCAGCAAGTTTCGCTTCTCTGGGGCCAACGTCCTGACTTTC. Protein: CASKFRFSGANVLTF.

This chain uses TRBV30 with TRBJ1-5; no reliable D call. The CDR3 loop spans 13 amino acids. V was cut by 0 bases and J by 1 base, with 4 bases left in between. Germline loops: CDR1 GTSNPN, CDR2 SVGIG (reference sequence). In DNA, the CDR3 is TGTGCCTGGAGTGTATTCAGCAATCAGCCCCAGCATTTT. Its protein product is CAWSVFSNQPQHF.

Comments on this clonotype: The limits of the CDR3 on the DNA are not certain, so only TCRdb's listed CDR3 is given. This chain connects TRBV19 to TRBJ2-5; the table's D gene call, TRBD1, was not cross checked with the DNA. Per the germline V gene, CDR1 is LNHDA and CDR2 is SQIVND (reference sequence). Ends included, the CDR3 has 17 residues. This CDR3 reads CASSIVGAGAKQETQCF.

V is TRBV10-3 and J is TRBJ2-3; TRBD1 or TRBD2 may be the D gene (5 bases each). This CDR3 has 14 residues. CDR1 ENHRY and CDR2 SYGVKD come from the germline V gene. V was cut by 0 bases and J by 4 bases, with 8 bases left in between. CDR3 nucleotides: TGTGCCATCAGTGAGTCGATGGGGGCAGATACGCAGTATTTT. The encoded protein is CAISESMGADTQYF.

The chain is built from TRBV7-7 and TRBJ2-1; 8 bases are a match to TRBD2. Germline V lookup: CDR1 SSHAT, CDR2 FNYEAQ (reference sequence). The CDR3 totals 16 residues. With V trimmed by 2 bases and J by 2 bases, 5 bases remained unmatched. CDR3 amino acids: CASSLSGLATYNEQFF. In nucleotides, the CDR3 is TGTGCCAGCAGCTTATCCGGACTAGCTACCTACAATGAGCAGTTCTTC.

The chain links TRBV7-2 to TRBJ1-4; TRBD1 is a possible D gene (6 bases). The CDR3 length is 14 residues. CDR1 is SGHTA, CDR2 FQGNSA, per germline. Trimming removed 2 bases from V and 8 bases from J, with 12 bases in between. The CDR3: CASSLTGLGEKLFF. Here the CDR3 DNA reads TGTGCCAGCAGCTTAACAGGGTTAGGGGAAAAACTGTTTTTT.

Here the CDR3 DNA reads TGTGCCAGCAGCCTACCGGGACTAGCGGGGGGAGAGCAGTACTTC. Amino acids: CASSLPGLAGGEQYF. The V call is TRBV3-1, the J call TRBJ2-5; TRBD2 agrees at 15 bases. Looked up from germline, CDR1 is LGHDT and CDR2 is YNNKEL (reference sequence). This CDR3 has 15 amino acids. The junction had 8 bases not matched to a gene; V was cut back by 4 bases and J by 11 bases.

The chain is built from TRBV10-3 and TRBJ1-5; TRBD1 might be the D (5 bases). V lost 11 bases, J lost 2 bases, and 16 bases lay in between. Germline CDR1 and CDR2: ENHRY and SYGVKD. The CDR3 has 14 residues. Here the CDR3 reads CASGTELGNQPQHF. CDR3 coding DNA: TGTGCCTCAGGGACGGAGTTAGGCAATCAGCCCCAGCATTTT.

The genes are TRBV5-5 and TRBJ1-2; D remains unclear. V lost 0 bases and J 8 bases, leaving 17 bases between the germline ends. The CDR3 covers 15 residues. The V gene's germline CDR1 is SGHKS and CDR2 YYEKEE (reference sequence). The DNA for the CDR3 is TGTGCCAGCAGCTTGGGAGAAGTGGCATTTTACGGCTACACCTTC. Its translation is CASSLGEVAFYGYTF. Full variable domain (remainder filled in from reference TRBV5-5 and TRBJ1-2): DAGVTQSPTHLIKTRGQQVTLRCSPISGHKSVSWYQQVLGQGPQFIFQYYEKEERGRGNFPDRFSARQFPNYSSELNVNALLLGDSALYLCASSLGEVAFYGYTFGSGTRLTVV.

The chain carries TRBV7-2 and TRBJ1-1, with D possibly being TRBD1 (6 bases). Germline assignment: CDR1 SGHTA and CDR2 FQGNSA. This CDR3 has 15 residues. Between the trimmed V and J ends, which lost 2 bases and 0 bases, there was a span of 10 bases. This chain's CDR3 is CASSLRGAMNTEAFF. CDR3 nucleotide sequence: TGTGCCAGCAGCTTACGGGGGGCAATGAACACTGAAGCTTTCTTT.

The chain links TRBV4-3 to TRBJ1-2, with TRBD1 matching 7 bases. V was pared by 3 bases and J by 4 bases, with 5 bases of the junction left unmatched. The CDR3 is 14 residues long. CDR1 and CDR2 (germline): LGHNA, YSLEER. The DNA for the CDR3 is TGCGCCAGCAGCCAGTCGGACAGGCTCTATGGCTACACCTTC. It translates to CASSQSDRLYGYTF.

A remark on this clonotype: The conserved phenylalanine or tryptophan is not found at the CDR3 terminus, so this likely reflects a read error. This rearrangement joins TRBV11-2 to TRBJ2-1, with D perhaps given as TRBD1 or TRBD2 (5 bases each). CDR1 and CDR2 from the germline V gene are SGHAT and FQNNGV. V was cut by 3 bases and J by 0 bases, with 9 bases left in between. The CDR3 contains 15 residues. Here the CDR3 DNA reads TGTGCCAGCAGCTTTGACGGGACCTCCTACAATGAGCAGTTCCTC. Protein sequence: CASSFDGTSYNEQFL.

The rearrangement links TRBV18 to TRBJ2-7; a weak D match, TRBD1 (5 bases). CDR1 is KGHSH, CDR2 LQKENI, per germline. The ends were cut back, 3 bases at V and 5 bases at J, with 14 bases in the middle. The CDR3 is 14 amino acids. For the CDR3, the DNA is TGTGCCAGCTCACCTGGGCAGGGTGCCCACGAGCAGTACTTC. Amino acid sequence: CASSPGQGAHEQYF.

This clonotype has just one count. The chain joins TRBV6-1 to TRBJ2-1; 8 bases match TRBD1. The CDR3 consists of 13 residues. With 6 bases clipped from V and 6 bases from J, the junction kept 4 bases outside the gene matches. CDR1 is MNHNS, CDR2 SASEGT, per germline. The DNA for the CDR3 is TGTGCCAGCAGGCAGGACAGGGTCAATGAGCAGTTCTTC. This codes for CASRQDRVNEQFF.

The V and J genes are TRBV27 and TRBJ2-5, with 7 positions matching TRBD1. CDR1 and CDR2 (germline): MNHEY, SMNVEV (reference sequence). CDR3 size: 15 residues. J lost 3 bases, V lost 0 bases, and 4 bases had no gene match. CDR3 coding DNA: TGTGCCAGCAGTTTATCGGGGACAGATAAAGAGACCCAGTACTTC. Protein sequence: CASSLSGTDKETQYF.

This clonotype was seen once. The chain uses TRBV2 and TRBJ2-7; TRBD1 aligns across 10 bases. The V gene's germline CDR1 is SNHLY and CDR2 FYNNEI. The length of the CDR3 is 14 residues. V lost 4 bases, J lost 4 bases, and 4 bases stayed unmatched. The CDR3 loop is CASSATGGEYEQYF. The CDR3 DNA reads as TGTGCCAGCAGTGCGACAGGGGGCGAGTACGAGCAGTACTTC.

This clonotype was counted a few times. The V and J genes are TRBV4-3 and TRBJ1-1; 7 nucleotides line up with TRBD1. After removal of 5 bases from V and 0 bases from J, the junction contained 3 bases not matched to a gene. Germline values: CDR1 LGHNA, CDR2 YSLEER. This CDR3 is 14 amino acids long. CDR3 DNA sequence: TGCGCCAGCAGCAAAGGACAGGTGAACACTGAAGCTTTCTTT. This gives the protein CASSKGQVNTEAFF.

The CDR3 sequence is CASSVSAGAQETQYF. The CDR3 DNA reads as TGTGCCAGCAGCGTCTCAGCGGGGGCCCAAGAGACCCAGTACTTC. The genes are TRBV9 and TRBJ2-5, with 8 bases lining up with TRBD2. V was clipped by 2 bases and J by 1 base; unmatched bases: 4. The CDR3 totals 15 residues. Germline loops: CDR1 SGDLS, CDR2 YYNGEE.

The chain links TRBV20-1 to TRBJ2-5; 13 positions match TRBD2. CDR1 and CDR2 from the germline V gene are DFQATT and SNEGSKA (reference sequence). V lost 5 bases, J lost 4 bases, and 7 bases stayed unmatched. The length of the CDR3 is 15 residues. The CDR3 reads CSAPPLAGGPETQYF. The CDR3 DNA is TGCAGTGCTCCACCACTAGCGGGGGGGCCAGAGACCCAGTACTTC.

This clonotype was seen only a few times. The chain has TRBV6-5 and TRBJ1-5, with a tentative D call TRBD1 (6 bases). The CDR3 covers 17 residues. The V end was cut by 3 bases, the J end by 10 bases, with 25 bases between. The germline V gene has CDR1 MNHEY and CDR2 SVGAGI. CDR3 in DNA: TGTGCCAGCAGTTATAGCTCCATGTATGGGGGGGGCAGCCCCCAGCATTTT. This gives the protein CASSYSSMYGGGSPQHF.

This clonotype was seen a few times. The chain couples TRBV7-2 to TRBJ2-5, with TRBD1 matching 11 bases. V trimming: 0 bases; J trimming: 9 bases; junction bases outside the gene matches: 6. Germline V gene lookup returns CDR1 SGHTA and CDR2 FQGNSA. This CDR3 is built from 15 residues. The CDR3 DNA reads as TGTGCCAGCAGCTTAGCCGGGACAGGGGGTCGGGCCCAGTACTTC. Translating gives CASSLAGTGGRAQYF.

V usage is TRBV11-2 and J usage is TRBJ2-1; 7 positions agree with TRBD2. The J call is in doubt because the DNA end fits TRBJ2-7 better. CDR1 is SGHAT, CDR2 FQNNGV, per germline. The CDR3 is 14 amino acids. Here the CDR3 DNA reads TGTGCCAGCAGCTTAAACGGGGACTACTACGAGCAGTACTTC. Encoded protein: CASSLNGDYYEQYF.

The DNA for the CDR3 is TGTGCCAGCAGCGTTAGTATGGCTAGCGGGGGGGCGCAGTATTTT. This translates into CASSVSMASGGAQYF. The chain is built from TRBV7-2 and TRBJ2-3; 12 bases fit TRBD2. Germline V CDR1 and CDR2: SGHTA, FQGNSA. Trimming cost V 5 bases and J 10 bases; bases outside gene matches: 10. The CDR3 consists of 15 residues.

CDR3: CASSTGGGHYGYTF. CDR3 nucleotides: TGCGCCAGCAGCACTGGCGGGGGGCACTATGGCTACACCTTC. The chain employs TRBV5-1 and TRBJ1-2, with D tentatively TRBD1 (6 bases). The CDR3 covers 14 residues. Germline CDR1 and CDR2: SGHRS and YFSETQ. V lost 4 bases to trimming and J lost 3 bases, with 13 bases between them.

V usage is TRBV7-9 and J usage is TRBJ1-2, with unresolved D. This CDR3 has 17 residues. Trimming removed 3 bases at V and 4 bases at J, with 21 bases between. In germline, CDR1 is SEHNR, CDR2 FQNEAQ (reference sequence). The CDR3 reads CASSFYSLTEPGYGYTF. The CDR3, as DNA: TGTGCCAGCAGCTTCTACAGCCTAACCGAACCCGGCTATGGCTACACCTTC.

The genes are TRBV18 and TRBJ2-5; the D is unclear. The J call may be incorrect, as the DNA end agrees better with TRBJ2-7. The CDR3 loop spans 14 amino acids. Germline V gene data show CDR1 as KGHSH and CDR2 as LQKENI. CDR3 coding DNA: TGTGCCAGCTCACCCGGACGGCCGCCTAACGAGCAGTACTTC. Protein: CASSPGRPPNEQYF.